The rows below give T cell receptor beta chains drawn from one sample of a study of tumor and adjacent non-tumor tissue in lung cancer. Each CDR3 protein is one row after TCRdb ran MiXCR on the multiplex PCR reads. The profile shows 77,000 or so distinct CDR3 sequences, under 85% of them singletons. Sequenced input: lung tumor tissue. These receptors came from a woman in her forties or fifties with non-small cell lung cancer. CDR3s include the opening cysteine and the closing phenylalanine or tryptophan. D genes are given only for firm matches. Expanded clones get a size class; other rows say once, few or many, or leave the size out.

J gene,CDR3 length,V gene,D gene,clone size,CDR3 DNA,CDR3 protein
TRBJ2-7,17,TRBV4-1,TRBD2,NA,TGCGCCAGGAGCCAAGATAAGTCTGGCGGGAGACACTGCGAGCAGTACTTC,CARSQDKSGGRHCEQYF
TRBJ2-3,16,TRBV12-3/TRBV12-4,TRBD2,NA,TGTGCAAGCAGTTTACTTCTAGCGGGAGCGGGAGATAGGCAGTATTTT,CASSLLLAGAGDRQYF
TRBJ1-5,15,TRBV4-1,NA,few,TGCGCCAGCAGCCAGGTTGTGGGCAACAATCAGCCCCAGCATTTT,CASSQVVGNNQPQHF
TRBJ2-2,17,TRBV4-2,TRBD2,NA,TGTGCCAGCAGTCAAGGGGGAACTAGCGGGAAAACCGGGGAGCTGTTTTTT,CASSQGGTSGKTGELFF
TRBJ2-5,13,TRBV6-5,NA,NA,TGTGCCAGCATGATTAGCGGTAAAGAGATCCAGTACTTC,CASMISGKEIQYF
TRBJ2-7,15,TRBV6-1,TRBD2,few,TGTGCCAGCAGTGAAAGAAAGCGGGGATCCTATGGGCAGTACTTC,CASSERKRGSYGQYF
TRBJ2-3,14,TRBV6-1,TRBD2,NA,TGTGCCAGCAAGACTAGCGGGGAGACAGATACGCACTATTTT,CASKTSGETDTHYF
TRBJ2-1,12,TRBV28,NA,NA,TGTGCCAGCAGTCTCTTCCATAATGCGCAGTTCTTC,CASSLFHNAQFF
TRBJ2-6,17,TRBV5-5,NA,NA,TGTGCCAGCAGCTTGGAGGGCAAGACCCCTGGGGCCAACGCCCTGACTTTC,CASSLEGKTPGANALTF
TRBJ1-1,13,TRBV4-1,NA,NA,TGTGCCAACAGCTTGGATTCGAACACTGTAGCTTTCTTT,CANSLDSNTVAFF
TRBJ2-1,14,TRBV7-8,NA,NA,TGTACCAGCAGCTTAGAGACTGTCTACAATGAGCAGTTCTTC,CTSSLETVYNEQFF
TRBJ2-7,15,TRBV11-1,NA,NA,TGTGCCAGTAGCCGGACGGGGGCGACCTCCTACGAGCAGTACTTC,CASSRTGATSYEQYF
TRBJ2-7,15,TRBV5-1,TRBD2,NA,TGCGCCAGCAGCTTGGAGGCGGGAGGGTCCTACGAGCAGTACTTC,CASSLEAGGSYEQYF
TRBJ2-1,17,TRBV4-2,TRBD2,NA,TGTGCCAGCAGCCGAGAGGCTGAGCGGGAGTGCGACAATAAGCAGTTCTTC,CASSREAERECDNKQFF
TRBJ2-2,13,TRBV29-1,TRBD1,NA,TGCAGCGGGAGACAGGGAGATACCGGGGAACTGTTTTTT,CSGRQGDTGELFF
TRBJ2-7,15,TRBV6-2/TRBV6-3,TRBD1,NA,TGTGCCAGTAGTGGTCCGGGGGACAGGCTGAGGGAGCAGTACTTC,CASSGPGDRLREQYF
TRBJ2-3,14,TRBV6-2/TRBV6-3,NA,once,TGTGCCAGCAGTTCCCCCCGCCTCGAGGATATGCAGTATTTT,CASSSPRLEDMQYF
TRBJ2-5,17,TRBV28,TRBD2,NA,TGTGCCAGCAGTTTTCGTAGCGGGAATGAGGCCAAAGAGACCCAGTACTTC,CASSFRSGNEAKETQYF
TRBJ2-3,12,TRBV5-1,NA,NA,TGCGTCAGTAGCAACCCTCCGGATACGCAGTATTTT,CVSSNPPDTQYF
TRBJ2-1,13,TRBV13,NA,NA,TGTGCCAGTAGCAAGGACACTCACATTGAGCAGTTCTTC,CASSKDTHIEQFF
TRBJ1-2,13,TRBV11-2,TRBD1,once,TGTACCAGCAGCTTAGACAGGGGTGATGACTACACCTTC,CTSSLDRGDDYTF
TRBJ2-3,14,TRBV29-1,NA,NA,TGCAGCCTCGACACAGGGTTGACCACAGATACGCAGTATTTT,CSLDTGLTTDTQYF
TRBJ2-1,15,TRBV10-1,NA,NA,TGTTCCAGCCAAGTAGGGGGGGCCGGGCAGAATGAGCAGTTCTTC,CSSQVGGAGQNEQFF
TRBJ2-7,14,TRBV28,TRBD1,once,TGTGCCAGCAGTTCCGGACAGGGATACTACGAGCAGTACTTC,CASSSGQGYYEQYF